The 16 T cell receptor beta chains below come from one sample, sequenced in a study of blood T cell repertoires in COVID-19. Assay used: immunoSEQ multiplex PCR; TCRdb lists only in-frame clones, some missing. The sample lists over 100,000 clones, approximately 86% occurring once. Sequenced sample: peripheral blood. Receptors originate from a woman aged 70-85 years with COVID-19, enrolled during active disease.

V usage is TRBV5-6 and J usage is TRBJ2-7; 10 nucleotides line up with TRBD1. Germline CDR1 and CDR2: SGHDT and YYEEEE. V was clipped by 4 bases and J by 2 bases; unmatched bases: 6. The CDR3 is made up of 15 amino acids. The chain's CDR3 is CASSLAGQGTYEQYF. The CDR3, as DNA: TGTGCCAGCAGCCTGGCGGGACAGGGGACCTACGAGCAGTACTTC.

This clone was picked up one time. The V gene is TRBV6-5, the J gene TRBJ2-5, with D uncertain. Trimming removed 0 bases from V and 3 bases from J, with 8 bases in between. This CDR3 spans 14 amino acids. Germline CDR1 and CDR2: MNHEY and SVGAGI. CDR3 DNA sequence: TGTGCCAGCAGTTACTCGATTACAGAAGAGACCCAGTACTTC. Translation gives CASSYSITEETQYF.

The chain has TRBV15 and TRBJ2-7; D is possibly TRBD2 (6 bases). V gave up 3 bases and J gave up 2 bases, with 11 bases separating them. This CDR3 region has 14 residues. Germline V gene sequence: CDR1 LNHNV, CDR2 YYDKDF (reference sequence). The CDR3 reads CATSSKRVTYEQYF. CDR3 DNA sequence: TGTGCCACCAGCAGTAAGCGGGTAACCTACGAGCAGTACTTC.

The chain combines TRBV3-1 (or the pseudogene TRBV3-2) with TRBJ2-3, with a weak D call TRBD1 (5 bases). The germline CDR1 and CDR2 sequences are LGHDT and YNNKEL (reference sequence). The V gene lost 2 bases and the J gene lost 4 bases, with 13 bases spanning the gap. There are 15 residues in the CDR3. CDR3 amino acids: CASSQSRAGPDTQYF. CDR3 in DNA: TGTGCCAGCAGCCAATCCAGGGCAGGGCCAGATACGCAGTATTTT.

CDR3 region: CASSLGQMNTEAFF. Here the CDR3 DNA reads TGCGCCAGCAGCTTGGGGCAGATGAACACTGAAGCTTTCTTT. The chain couples TRBV5-1 to TRBJ1-1; D remains ambiguous. The CDR3 length is 14 residues. Per the germline V gene, CDR1 is SGHRS and CDR2 is YFSETQ. V shed 0 bases and J shed 0 bases, with 6 bases lying between them. Combining the CDR3 with reference TRBV5-1 and TRBJ1-1 gives the whole variable domain KAGVTQTPRYLIKTRGQQVTLSCSPISGHRSVSWYQQTPGQGLQFLFEYFSETQRNKGNFPGRFSGRQFSNSRSEMNVSTLELGDSALYLCASSLGQMNTEAFFGQGTRLTVV.

The chain employs TRBV5-1 and TRBJ2-1; D is uncertain. Germline-derived CDR1 and CDR2 are SGHRS and YFSETQ. The V gene lost 0 bases and the J gene lost 0 bases, with 7 bases spanning the gap. This CDR3 comprises 15 residues. CDR3 amino acids: CASSLAPFSYNEQFF. DNA for the CDR3: TGCGCCAGCAGCTTGGCCCCATTCTCCTACAATGAGCAGTTCTTC.

This clone was recorded only once. This chain links TRBV28 with TRBJ2-7; D is possibly TRBD1 (6 bases). Germline lookup yields CDR1 MDHEN and CDR2 SYDVKM. V lost 9 bases, J lost 2 bases, and 17 bases lay in between. This CDR3 region has 14 residues. In nucleotides, the CDR3 is TGTGCCAGTCGTGAAGGGGGTGAGGCCTACGAGCAGTACTTC. Protein sequence: CASREGGEAYEQYF. The variable domain in full, with the rest retrieved from reference TRBV28 and TRBJ2-7, is DVKVTQSSRYLVKRTGEKVFLECVQDMDHENMFWYRQDPGLGLRLIYFSYDVKMKEKGDIPEGYSVSREKKERFSLILESASTNQTSMYLCASREGGEAYEQYFGPGTRLTVT.

DNA of the CDR3: TGTGCCAGCAACGATGACGGGACACCGAACACTGAAGCTTTCTTT. The encoded protein is CASNDDGTPNTEAFF. This sequence joins TRBV6-5 and TRBJ1-1; a weak D match, TRBD1 (6 bases). V lost 7 bases, J lost 1 base, and 16 bases lay in between. The CDR3 totals 15 residues. Germline CDR1 is MNHEY and CDR2 is SVGAGI.

The chain joins TRBV6-5 to TRBJ1-4, with D unresolved. Germline CDR1 reads MNHEY; CDR2 reads SVGAGI. CDR3 length equals 15 residues. V lost 6 bases and J lost 6, with 17 bases in between. The CDR3 sequence is CASSNARASYEKLFF. CDR3 sequence (DNA): TGTGCCAGCAGCAACGCGCGGGCCAGCTATGAAAAACTGTTTTTT.

The gene calls are TRBV27 and TRBJ2-3; 8 bases are shared with TRBD1. CDR1 is MNHEY, CDR2 SMNVEV, per germline (reference sequence). The CDR3 loop spans 15 amino acids. V shed 4 bases and J 5 bases; nucleotides not matched to a gene: 8. The DNA of the CDR3 is TGTGCCAGCAGTTCCCGGACAGGGTTTGTAGATACGCAGTATTTT. Its translation: CASSSRTGFVDTQYF.

The V call is TRBV3-1 (or the pseudogene TRBV3-2), the J call TRBJ1-5; 8 bases line up with TRBD1. CDR1 and CDR2 (germline): LGHDT, YNNKEL (reference sequence). The CDR3 totals 14 residues. J lost 6 bases, V lost 3 bases, and 4 bases had no gene match. CDR3 bases: TGTGCCAGCAGCCATGGGACAGGACGTCAGCCCCAGCATTTT. Translation gives CASSHGTGRQPQHF.

The rearrangement joins TRBV7-9 to TRBJ1-2; 7 bases are a match to TRBD1. The trim removed 2 bases at V and 5 bases at J, leaving 8 bases unmatched. CDR1 is SEHNR and CDR2 is FQNEAQ in the germline V gene (reference sequence). The CDR3 has 15 residues. The CDR3 DNA reads TGTGCCAGCAGCTTATCGGTCACAGGGGCTTATGGCTACACCTTC. Residues: CASSLSVTGAYGYTF.

The rearrangement uses TRBV3-1 (or the pseudogene TRBV3-2) and TRBJ2-2, with TRBD1 matching over 8 bases. Trimming took 3 bases from V and 5 from J; bases not matched to a gene: 8. CDR3 length equals 16 residues. The V gene's germline CDR1 is LGHDT and CDR2 YNNKEL (reference sequence). The CDR3 sequence is CASSQRRDRLTGELFF. The CDR3 DNA reads as TGTGCCAGCAGCCAGCGCCGGGACAGGTTAACCGGGGAGCTGTTTTTT.

This chain connects TRBV25-1 to TRBJ2-1; 12 bases are a match to TRBD2. This CDR3 is 17 amino acids long. The V and J ends lost 5 bases and 5 bases, in that order; junction bases with no gene match: 10. Germline V gives CDR1 MGHDK, CDR2 SYGVNS. CDR3 nucleotide sequence: TGTGCCAGCAGTCCCTTCCGGACTAGCGGGATCAACAATGAGCAGTTCTTC. Residues: CASSPFRTSGINNEQFF.

The chain uses TRBV2 and TRBJ1-1; 7 nucleotides line up with TRBD1. The V gene end was trimmed by 7 bases and the J gene end by 1 base; junction bases not matched to a gene: 6. Germline V gene lookup returns CDR1 SNHLY and CDR2 FYNNEI. The CDR3 extends over 14 amino acids. CDR3 residues: CASTRDSKNTEAFF. CDR3 DNA: TGTGCCAGCACCCGGGACAGCAAGAACACTGAAGCTTTCTTT.

The chain employs TRBV7-2 and TRBJ1-1; D remains unclear. The ends were cut back, 5 bases at V and 0 bases at J, with 7 bases in the middle. CDR3 size: 13 residues. Looked up from germline, CDR1 is SGHTA and CDR2 is FQGNSA. The CDR3: CASSTTVNTEAFF. CDR3 nucleotides: TGTGCCAGCAGCACAACAGTGAACACTGAAGCTTTCTTT.